The sequence of this T cell receptor beta chain was determined in a study of cytomegalovirus exposure and HLA in healthy donors. General study results and limits: In a later analysis, at a false discovery rate of 0.05, roughly 17,000 TCR beta sequences matched HLA alleles. When analyzed later, a missense DCLRE1C variant was found to be linked to TCR beta V- and J-gene trimming. An analysis was carried out at a later point. It showed that HLA-associated TCR beta chains were more clonally expanded than equally common non-associated chains. Being productive about 87% or about 30% of the time was typical of most TCR beta V segments in an earlier analysis.

As to this clone: Its specificity is not known.

CDR1 and CDR2 from the germline V gene are MNHEY and SMNVEV (reference sequence). With 7 bases clipped from V and 4 bases from J, the junction kept 7 bases outside the gene matches. This CDR3 comprises 15 residues. The PCR ran on 60 Vbeta and 13 Jbeta primers. The method was immunoSEQ multiplex PCR; TCRdb's version includes in-frame clones alone and lacks a portion of them. In the table there are over 150,000 clones, roughly 80% of which are singletons. This clonotype originated in a woman in her twenties or thirties in good health and CMV-seropositive. Specimen: PBMCs. This sequence joins TRBV27 and TRBJ2-3, with 11 positions matching TRBD2. The CDR3 DNA reads TGTGCCAGCAAGAAGGTAGCGGGGGGGGCAGATACGCAGTATTTT. Translation gives CASKKVAGGADTQYF.